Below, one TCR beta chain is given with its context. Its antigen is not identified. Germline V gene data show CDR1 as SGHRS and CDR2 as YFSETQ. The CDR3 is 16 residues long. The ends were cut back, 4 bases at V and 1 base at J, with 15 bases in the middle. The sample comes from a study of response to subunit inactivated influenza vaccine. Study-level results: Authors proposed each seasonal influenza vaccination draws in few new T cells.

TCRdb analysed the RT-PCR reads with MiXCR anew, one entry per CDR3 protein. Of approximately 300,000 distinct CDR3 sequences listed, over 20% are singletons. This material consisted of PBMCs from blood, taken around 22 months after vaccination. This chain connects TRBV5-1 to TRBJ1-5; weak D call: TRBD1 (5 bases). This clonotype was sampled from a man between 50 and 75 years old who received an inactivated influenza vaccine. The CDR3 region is CASSPGAGGSNQPQHF. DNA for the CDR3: TGCGCCAGCAGCCCCGGGGCAGGAGGAAGCAATCAGCCCCAGCATTTT.